This entry lists 14 T cell receptor beta chains sequenced from one sample in a study of T cell repertoires in cytomegalovirus infection. TCRdb independently ran MiXCR on the reads; one entry per CDR3 protein. Here the sample spans around 100,000 distinct CDR3 sequences, about 22% being singletons. The sample taken for sequencing was CD8+ T cells from PBMCs. Receptors were obtained from a human donor in good health (CMV status not recorded). Some clones in this sample may be carry-over from other donors' samples.

This clonotype was detected ten times or more. V is TRBV4-2 and J is TRBJ2-2; TRBD2 is a possible D gene (6 bases). The ends were cut back, 3 bases at V and 4 bases at J, with 12 bases in the middle. The CDR3 contains 15 residues. Looked up from germline, CDR1 is LGHNA and CDR2 is YNFKEQ. The CDR3 region is CASSQGQGGTGELFF. Written as DNA, the CDR3 is TGTGCCAGCAGCCAGGGGCAGGGAGGCACCGGGGAGCTGTTTTTT.

The gene calls are TRBV9 and TRBJ2-2, with D uncertain. Germline CDR1 SGDLS, CDR2 YYNGEE. The CDR3 is made up of 14 amino acids. Trimming took off 2 bases at V and 4 bases at J, with 9 bases between the two ends. The CDR3 reads CASSVSGATGELFF. In DNA form, the CDR3 reads TGTGCCAGCAGCGTTTCGGGTGCCACCGGGGAGCTGTTTTTT.

This clonotype was seen a handful of times. The chain couples TRBV19 to TRBJ1-1; tentative D call: TRBD1 (6 bases). Germline-derived CDR1 and CDR2 are LNHDA and SQIVND (reference sequence). V was shortened by 4 bases and J by 5 bases, with 23 bases between the two germline ends. This CDR3 contains 17 residues. The DNA of the CDR3 is TGTGCCAGTAGTAAAAAGACAGGTCCCCGCCGGTGGACTGAAGCTTTCTTT. Its translation: CASSKKTGPRRWTEAFF.

CDR3 coding DNA: TGTGCCAGCAGCTCACAGGGGGTCGGCTACACCTTC. It yields the protein CASSSQGVGYTF. The rearrangement joins TRBV7-9 to TRBJ1-2; 8 nucleotides match TRBD1. CDR3 length equals 12 residues. Germline CDR1 is SEHNR and CDR2 is FQNEAQ (reference sequence). J gave up 8 bases and V 4 bases, and 3 bases lay outside the gene matches.

The chain recombines TRBV18 with TRBJ1-1, with D unclear. Germline CDR1 and CDR2: KGHSH and LQKENI. The CDR3 covers 17 residues. V lost 4 bases to trimming and J lost 0 bases, with 18 bases between them. CDR3 in amino acids: CASSRALGPTLNTEAFF. In DNA, the CDR3 is TGTGCCAGCTCACGGGCCTTAGGCCCAACCTTGAACACTGAAGCTTTCTTT.

The chain links TRBV12-3 or TRBV12-4 to TRBJ1-2, with no clear D. The CDR3 runs to 12 residues. V lost 5 bases and J 4 bases, leaving 8 bases between the germline ends. The CDR3 region is CASSPSGYGYTF. CDR3 in DNA: TGTGCCAGCAGTCCGTCTGGCTATGGCTACACCTTC.

The chain has TRBV30 and TRBJ2-7; D unresolved. There are 13 residues in the CDR3. The V end lost 3 bases, the J end lost 6 bases, and 15 bases lay between the germline ends. Germline CDR1 GTSNPN, CDR2 SVGIG (reference sequence). CDR3 region: CAWSPGSLTEQYF. CDR3 DNA sequence: TGTGCCTGGAGCCCAGGCTCCCTAACCGAGCAGTACTTC.

This clonotype was recorded at least ten times. V and J are TRBV12-3 or TRBV12-4 and TRBJ2-3, with D perhaps assigned TRBD1 or TRBD2 (6 bases each). Trimming left V 7 bases short and J 2 bases short, with 13 bases between. The CDR3 length is 14 residues. The CDR3 is CASNGGGFTDTQYF. In DNA, the CDR3 is TGTGCCAGCAACGGGGGCGGCTTCACAGATACGCAGTATTTT.

This clonotype has just a few counts. The rearrangement uses TRBV27 and TRBJ1-2, with D possibly matching TRBD1 (5 bases). This CDR3 contains 15 residues. Trimming took off 7 bases at V and 8 bases at J, with 23 bases between the two ends. Germline assignment: CDR1 MNHEY and CDR2 SMNVEV (reference sequence). CDR3 sequence reads: CASMRTGGVVEGYTF. Here the CDR3 DNA reads TGTGCCAGCATGAGGACCGGGGGAGTTGTGGAGGGCTACACCTTC.

This clonotype came up a few times. The chain links TRBV19 to TRBJ1-2; D remains ambiguous. The CDR3 has 13 residues. CDR1 is LNHDA, CDR2 SQIVND, per germline (reference sequence). V was clipped by 4 bases and J by 10 bases, with 16 bases between them. The CDR3 sequence is CASSTPTPGDYTF. The DNA for the CDR3 is TGTGCCAGTAGTACCCCCACACCCGGGGACTACACCTTC.

The chain uses TRBV12-3 or TRBV12-4 and TRBJ1-3, with 7 bases matching TRBD1. V lost 5 bases to trimming and J lost 4 bases; unmatched junction nucleotides: 8. This CDR3 comprises 15 residues. CDR3 coding DNA: TGTGCCAGCAGTCTAACAGGGGAATGGGGAAACACCATATATTTT. It codes for CASSLTGEWGNTIYF.

Points on this clonotype: The germline gene is not matched at one end of the junction; a read error may be the cause. The J gene is TRBJ2-7, the V gene TRBV7-9; D assignment may be TRBD1 or TRBD2 (5 bases each). Germline CDR1 reads SEHNR; CDR2 reads FQNEAQ (reference sequence). This CDR3 spans 12 amino acids. The CDR3 DNA reads TGTGCCGGCAGCCTTGGGGGTGGCGAGCAGTACTTC. Protein product: CAGSLGGGEQYF.

The V call is TRBV2, the J call TRBJ2-1; perhaps TRBD1 as D (6 bases). The CDR3 consists of 15 residues. V was clipped by 6 bases and J by 4 bases, with 16 bases between them. From germline, CDR1 is SNHLY and CDR2 FYNNEI. Here the CDR3 reads CASSSGQLGYNEQFF. The DNA of the CDR3 is TGTGCCAGCAGCTCCGGACAGTTGGGGTACAATGAGCAGTTCTTC.

This clonotype has a handful of counts. V is TRBV19 and J is TRBJ2-3, with D unresolved. CDR1 is LNHDA, CDR2 SQIVND, per germline (reference sequence). V shed 3 bases and J shed 3 bases, with 10 bases lying between them. The length of the CDR3 is 14 residues. CDR3 residues: CASSIVGMTDTQYF. CDR3 nucleotide sequence: TGTGCCAGTAGTATTGTGGGCATGACAGATACGCAGTATTTT.